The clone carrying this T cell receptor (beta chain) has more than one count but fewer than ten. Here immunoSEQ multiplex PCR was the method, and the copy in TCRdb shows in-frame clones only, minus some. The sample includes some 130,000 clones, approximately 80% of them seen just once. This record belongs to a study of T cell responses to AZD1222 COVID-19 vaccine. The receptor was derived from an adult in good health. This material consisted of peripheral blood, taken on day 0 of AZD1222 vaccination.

The CDR3 loop reads CAWSVEGGINQPQHF. DNA of the CDR3: TGTGCCTGGAGTGTAGAGGGGGGGATCAATCAGCCCCAGCATTTT. V usage is TRBV30 and J usage is TRBJ1-5; a possible D gene is TRBD1 (6 bases). V lost 0 bases and J 3 bases, leaving 12 bases between the germline ends. This CDR3 has 15 residues. Germline V gene lookup returns CDR1 GTSNPN and CDR2 SVGIG (reference sequence).